The 28 T cell receptor beta chains given below trace back to one sample, sequenced in a study of T cell repertoires in cytomegalovirus infection. One entry per CDR3 protein results from TCRdb running MiXCR on the reads. Among fewer than 130,000 distinct CDR3 sequences listed, roughly 39% were seen once. Their recognized antigens are unknown. Sequenced material: CD8+ T cells from cultured PBMCs, taken from culture after CMV antigen stimulation. All receptors derive from a human donor in good health (CMV status not recorded). Some clones in this sample may be carry-over from other donors' samples.

This rearrangement joins TRBV29-1 to TRBJ2-2, with 7 bases lining up with TRBD1. Germline CDR1 SQVTM, CDR2 ANQGSEA. V shed 4 bases and J 3 bases; nucleotides not matched to a gene: 14. The CDR3 consists of 17 residues. CDR3 nucleotides: TGCAGCGTTGTAGGGAGTAACAGGGGCTTGGACACCGGGGAGCTGTTTTTT. It is translated as CSVVGSNRGLDTGELFF.

The sample holds a few counts of this clonotype. The chain combines TRBV12-3 or TRBV12-4 with TRBJ1-1; 7 bases map to TRBD1. V gave up 5 bases and J gave up 3 bases; unmatched junction bases: 9. The CDR3 sequence is 15 residues long. The CDR3 loop is CASSPIAGQHTEAFF. CDR3 sequence (DNA): TGTGCCAGCAGTCCCATTGCGGGACAGCACACTGAAGCTTTCTTT.

J is TRBJ2-1 and V is TRBV7-4, with 8 bases fitting TRBD2. The CDR3 covers 15 residues. CDR1 is SGHVT and CDR2 is SQSDAQ in the germline V gene. The CDR3 reads CASGGGPAAYNEQFF. Here the CDR3 DNA reads TGTGCTTCCGGGGGGGGACCCGCGGCTTACAATGAGCAGTTCTTC. Supplemented by reference TRBV7-4 and TRBJ2-1, the full variable domain reads GAGVSQSPRYKVAKRGRDVALRCDSISGHVTLYWYRQTLGQGSEVLTYSQSDAQRDKSGRPSGRFSAERPERSVSTLKIQRTEQGDSAVYLCASGGGPAAYNEQFFGPGTRLTVL.

V usage is TRBV5-4 and J usage is TRBJ2-7, with 8 nucleotides matching TRBD2. CDR1 and CDR2 (germline): SGHNT, YYREEE (reference sequence). The CDR3 totals 14 residues. The V gene end was trimmed by 4 bases and the J gene end by 4 bases; junction bases not matched to a gene: 7. CDR3 sequence reads: CASSDQTSAYEQYF. The CDR3 nucleotides are TGTGCCAGCAGCGATCAGACTAGCGCTTACGAGCAGTACTTC.

Sample share makes this clonotype medium-sized (0.01 to 0.1%). The gene calls are TRBV7-9 and TRBJ1-1, with a weak D call TRBD1 (6 bases). In germline, CDR1 is SEHNR, CDR2 FQNEAQ (reference sequence). The CDR3 sequence is 20 residues long. The ends were cut back, 2 bases at V and 0 bases at J, with 25 bases in the middle. CDR3 in amino acids: CASSLLGGGDTRNMNTEAFF. The CDR3, as DNA: TGTGCCAGCAGCTTATTGGGGGGTGGGGACACTCGGAACATGAACACTGAAGCTTTCTTT.

This clonotype was recorded at least ten times. The chain uses TRBV7-6 and TRBJ1-6; 9 bases line up with TRBD1. The length of the CDR3 is 17 residues. V dropped 0 bases and J dropped 10; count of bases not matched to a gene: 10. Germline V gives CDR1 SGHVS, CDR2 FNYEAQ. The CDR3 coding sequence is TGTGCCAGCAGCTTAGCATCAGGGACAGGGCAGGGGTCACCCCTCCACTTT. Its translation: CASSLASGTGQGSPLHF.

In its sample, this clonotype was seen a few times. The rearrangement links TRBV4-1 to TRBJ1-1; a possible D gene is TRBD1 (6 bases). Germline values: CDR1 MGHRA, CDR2 YSYEKL. The CDR3 has 15 residues. The germline V and J ends were trimmed by 2 bases and 1 base, with 11 bases remaining between them. DNA for the CDR3: TGCGCCAGCAGCCAAATGGGACATTGGAACACTGAAGCTTTCTTT. The encoded protein is CASSQMGHWNTEAFF.

The V and J genes are TRBV7-8 and TRBJ2-1; D assignment may be TRBD1 or TRBD2 (5 bases each). The CDR3 has 14 residues. Germline assignment: CDR1 SGHVS and CDR2 FQNEAQ. V lost 5 bases to trimming and J lost 7 bases, with 15 bases between them. CDR3 residues: CASSVGTFRNEQFF. The CDR3 nucleotides are TGTGCCAGCAGCGTAGGGACGTTCAGGAATGAGCAGTTCTTC. Variable domain in full (rest from reference TRBV7-8 and TRBJ2-1): GAGVSQSPRYKVAKRGQDVALRCDPISGHVSLFWYQQALGQGPEFLTYFQNEAQLDKSGLPSDRFFAERPEGSVSTLKIQRTQQEDSAVYLCASSVGTFRNEQFFGPGTRLTVL.

The table lists this clonotype with a few counts. The chain employs TRBV7-9 and TRBJ2-5; 11 bases map to TRBD1. The CDR3 has 16 residues. The germline CDR1 and CDR2 sequences are SEHNR and FQNEAQ (reference sequence). The V and J ends lost 0 bases and 4 bases, in that order; junction bases with no gene match: 4. The CDR3: CASSLAGTGGVETQYF. CDR3 bases: TGTGCCAGCAGCTTAGCTGGGACAGGGGGAGTAGAGACCCAGTACTTC.

This sequence joins TRBV19 and TRBJ1-2; D not certain. Per the germline V gene, CDR1 is LNHDA and CDR2 is SQIVND (reference sequence). V dropped 5 bases and J dropped 1 base, with 5 bases sitting between them. This CDR3 has 12 residues. In DNA, the CDR3 is TGTGCCAGTAGTGCCGATAACTATGGCTACACCTTC. It encodes CASSADNYGYTF.

The chain joins TRBV10-3 to TRBJ2-1; D possibly corresponds to TRBD1 (5 bases). Deletions cut 8 bases from V and 8 bases from J, with 10 bases between. This CDR3 region has 11 residues. The germline V gene has CDR1 ENHRY and CDR2 SYGVKD. CDR3 nucleotide sequence: TGTGCCATCGGTAGGGGTGATGAGCAGTTCTTC. This codes for CAIGRGDEQFF.

V and J are TRBV19 and TRBJ2-7; 10 bases are shared with TRBD1. V lost 3 bases to trimming and J lost 3 bases; unmatched junction nucleotides: 2. This CDR3 comprises 14 residues. Germline CDR1 and CDR2: LNHDA and SQIVND (reference sequence). This chain's CDR3 is CASSIGTGDYEQYF. In nucleotides, the CDR3 is TGTGCCAGTAGTATCGGGACAGGGGACTACGAGCAGTACTTC. Using reference TRBV19 and TRBJ2-7 for the parts outside the CDR3, the full variable domain is DGGITQSPKYLFRKEGQNVTLSCEQNLNHDAMYWYRQDPGQGLRLIYYSQIVNDFQKGDIAEGYSVSREKKESFPLTVTSAQKNPTAFYLCASSIGTGDYEQYFGPGTRLTVT.

This clonotype turned up a few times. V gene TRBV12-3 or TRBV12-4 combines with J gene TRBJ1-1, with D possibly TRBD1 on 6 matching bases. Trimming removed 6 bases at V and 0 bases at J, with 14 bases between. CDR3 length equals 15 residues. This chain's CDR3 is CASSPSGQMNTEAFF. The CDR3 bases are TGTGCCAGCAGCCCTTCGGGACAAATGAACACTGAAGCTTTCTTT.

CDR3 residues: CSATSPRAYEQYF. The CDR3 DNA is TGCAGTGCTACGAGTCCGCGAGCCTACGAGCAGTACTTC. J is TRBJ2-7 and V is TRBV20-1; D remains unclear. CDR3 length: 13 amino acids. V lost 4 bases and J lost 2, with 12 bases in between. Germline V lookup: CDR1 DFQATT, CDR2 SNEGSKA (reference sequence).

This clonotype has ten or more counts. The V and J genes are TRBV4-2 and TRBJ2-1; D not resolved. Trimming pared 0 bases from V and 0 bases from J, leaving 6 bases between. The germline V gene has CDR1 LGHNA and CDR2 YNFKEQ. This CDR3 is 15 amino acids long. The CDR3 here is CASSQERFSYNEQFF. The CDR3 DNA is TGTGCCAGCAGCCAAGAGAGATTCTCCTACAATGAGCAGTTCTTC.

V and J are TRBV5-6 and TRBJ2-2; TRBD2 aligns across 7 bases. V shed 4 bases, J shed 7 bases, and the junction held 13 bases outside the gene matches. The CDR3 consists of 16 residues. Per the germline V gene, CDR1 is SGHDT and CDR2 is YYEEEE. The CDR3 protein is CASSPPGRGASGELFF. CDR3 nucleotides: TGTGCCAGCAGCCCCCCTGGGAGGGGCGCAAGCGGGGAGCTGTTTTTT.

The chain has TRBV6-1 and TRBJ2-7, with D unresolved. V was cut by 4 bases and J by 4 bases, with 11 bases left in between. The CDR3 has 13 residues. Germline lookup yields CDR1 MNHNS and CDR2 SASEGT. The DNA for the CDR3 is TGTGCCAGCAGTGTCAGCCGAACGTACGAGCAGTACTTC. Protein: CASSVSRTYEQYF.

The chain recombines TRBV19 with TRBJ1-5; tentatively, D is TRBD1 (5 bases). The CDR3 sequence is 16 residues long. CDR1 is LNHDA, CDR2 SQIVND, per germline (reference sequence). V shed 2 bases and J shed 6 bases, with 17 bases lying between them. The CDR3 DNA reads as TGTGCCAGTAGTATAATCGCAGGGAACATAGGTCAGCCCCAGCATTTT. This encodes CASSIIAGNIGQPQHF.

There are a few counts of this clonotype. The chain recombines TRBV29-1 with TRBJ2-7; perhaps D is TRBD1 or TRBD2 (5 bases each). The V end lost 4 bases, the J end lost 5 bases, and 15 bases lay between the germline ends. CDR3 length: 13 amino acids. Germline values: CDR1 SQVTM, CDR2 ANQGSEA. Here the CDR3 reads CSVAGTEVNEQYF. CDR3 nucleotide sequence: TGCAGCGTTGCCGGGACCGAGGTCAACGAGCAGTACTTC.

This clonotype was seen only a few times. This chain links TRBV11-2 with TRBJ2-6; D might be TRBD1 (6 bases). The V end was cut by 3 bases, the J end by 0 bases, with 12 bases between. Germline V lookup: CDR1 SGHAT, CDR2 FQNNGV. The CDR3 loop spans 17 amino acids. Written as DNA, the CDR3 is TGTGCCAGCAGCTTGAGGGGGATGAACTCTGGGGCCAACGTCCTGACTTTC. The encoded protein is CASSLRGMNSGANVLTF. Together with reference TRBV11-2 and TRBJ2-6, the CDR3 gives the full variable domain: EAGVAQSPRYKIIEKRQSVAFWCNPISGHATLYWYQQILGQGPKLLIQFQNNGVVDDSQLPKDRFSAERLKGVDSTLKIQPAKLEDSAVYLCASSLRGMNSGANVLTFGAGSRLTVL.

The chain has TRBV12-3 or TRBV12-4 and TRBJ2-7; D uncertain. The CDR3 has 13 amino acids. V dropped 3 bases and J dropped 0 bases, with 6 bases sitting between them. CDR3 protein: CASSFTISYEQYF. The DNA of the CDR3 is TGTGCCAGCAGTTTCACGATCTCCTACGAGCAGTACTTC.

This clonotype was picked up many times. The chain carries TRBV7-8 and TRBJ2-7; D might be TRBD1 or TRBD2, each matching 6 bases. Deletions cut 4 bases from V and 2 bases from J, with 15 bases between. In germline, CDR1 is SGHVS, CDR2 FQNEAQ. The CDR3 is 15 amino acids. The CDR3 loop reads CASSWGQGTPYEQYF. The CDR3 DNA follows: TGTGCCAGCAGCTGGGGCCAGGGGACTCCCTACGAGCAGTACTTC.

With regard to this clonotype: A much more abundant neighbour one base away suggests this may be a read error. CDR3 bases: TGTGTCAGCAGCTTTACGGTGTCTAAGTACAATGAGCAGTTCTTC. Translated: CVSSFTVSKYNEQFF. The V and J genes are TRBV7-9 and TRBJ2-1; D ambiguous. CDR1 is SEHNR, CDR2 FQNEAQ, per germline (reference sequence). The CDR3 is 15 residues long.

This clonotype was found many times. This sequence joins TRBV2 and TRBJ2-3; 11 nucleotides line up with TRBD2. This CDR3 is 16 amino acids long. V shed 6 bases, J shed 8 bases, and the junction held 13 bases outside the gene matches. Germline V lookup: CDR1 SNHLY, CDR2 FYNNEI. The CDR3 DNA reads TGTGCCAGCAGGGAGGCAGGGACTAGCGGAGGAGGTACGCAGTATTTT. Amino acid sequence: CASREAGTSGGGTQYF.

This clonotype was seen only a few times. This chain links TRBV24-1 with TRBJ2-2, with D possibly matching TRBD1 (6 bases). Per the germline V gene, CDR1 is KGHDR and CDR2 is SFDVKD. This CDR3 spans 13 amino acids. V lost 9 bases, J lost 4 bases, and 11 bases lay in between. CDR3 amino acids: CATEQGSTGELFF. The CDR3 DNA is TGTGCCACCGAACAGGGTTCCACCGGGGAGCTGTTTTTT.

V is TRBV7-6 and J is TRBJ2-1, with D perhaps given as TRBD1 or TRBD2 (6 bases each). This CDR3 spans 16 amino acids. Germline lookup yields CDR1 SGHVS and CDR2 FNYEAQ. Trimming left V 5 bases short and J 1 base short, with 15 bases between. Here the CDR3 DNA reads TGTGCCAGCAGCCAGTCTACAGGGAGGTCCTACAATGAGCAGTTCTTC. Its translation is CASSQSTGRSYNEQFF. The variable domain in full, completed from reference TRBV7-6 and TRBJ2-1, reads GAGVSQSPRYKVTKRGQDVALRCDPISGHVSLYWYRQALGQGPEFLTYFNYEAQQDKSGLPNDRFSAERPEGSISTLTIQRTEQRDSAMYRCASSQSTGRSYNEQFFGPGTRLTVL.

The chain joins TRBV27 to TRBJ2-7, with 8 bases aligning to TRBD1. The V and J ends lost 5 bases and 3 bases, in that order; junction bases with no gene match: 9. This CDR3 has 15 amino acids. Germline CDR1 and CDR2: MNHEY and SMNVEV (reference sequence). CDR3 protein: CASSPRQGAIYEQYF. The DNA for the CDR3 is TGTGCCAGCAGTCCGCGGCAGGGGGCTATCTACGAGCAGTACTTC.

This clonotype was seen only a few times. V gene TRBV2 combines with J gene TRBJ1-1, with D maybe TRBD1 (5 bases). From germline, CDR1 is SNHLY and CDR2 FYNNEI. The CDR3 covers 10 residues. V lost 2 bases and J 11 bases, leaving 6 bases between the germline ends. The CDR3 is CASSEKGAFF. The CDR3 DNA reads TGTGCCAGCAGTGAAAAGGGGGCTTTCTTT.